This entry lists 5 T cell receptor beta chains sequenced from one sample in a study of blood T cell repertoires in COVID-19. Only in-frame clones appear in the TCRdb table, and some are missing; sequencing was by immunoSEQ multiplex PCR. The sample lists 120,000 or so clones, around 77% occurring once. What was sequenced was peripheral blood. The receptors shown here come from a man in his fifties or sixties with active or convalescent COVID-19.

The chain is built from TRBV16 and TRBJ2-5, with unresolved D. CDR3 size: 14 residues. Trimming cost V 3 bases and J 3 bases, with 11 bases left between them. Germline assignment: CDR1 KGHSY and CDR2 FQNENV. Here the CDR3 DNA reads TGTGCCAGCAGCCATTACCACAGTAAAGAGACCCAGTACTTC. It yields the protein CASSHYHSKETQYF.

This chain uses TRBV9 with TRBJ2-2, with 7 bases aligning to TRBD2. The CDR3 is 15 residues long. The germline CDR1 and CDR2 sequences are SGDLS and YYNGEE. V lost 4 bases, J lost 1 base, and 4 bases stayed unmatched. The CDR3 DNA reads TGTGCCAGCAGCATTAGCGGGCAGAACACCGGGGAGCTGTTTTTT. Translation gives CASSISGQNTGELFF.

The chain links TRBV4-3 to TRBJ2-7; D is unclear. The length of the CDR3 is 13 residues. Germline CDR1 and CDR2: LGHNA and YSLEER. The germline V and J ends were trimmed by 3 bases and 1 base, with 7 bases remaining between them. CDR3 amino acids: CASSHTTSYEQYF. The CDR3 DNA reads as TGCGCCAGCAGCCACACGACTTCCTACGAGCAGTACTTC.

Worth noting for this clone: Additional DNA sequences in this sample encode the identical CDR3. The rearrangement uses TRBV7-8 and TRBJ2-5; 10 bases are a match to TRBD1. Germline values: CDR1 SGHVS, CDR2 FQNEAQ. The junction had 5 bases not matched to a gene; V was cut back by 5 bases and J by 5 bases. The CDR3 is 14 amino acids. This CDR3 reads CASSRDRGPETQYF. The DNA for the CDR3 is TGTGCCAGCAGCCGAGACAGGGGGCCCGAGACCCAGTACTTC.

This chain joins TRBV6-5 and TRBJ1-2; D is perhaps TRBD1 (5 bases). The CDR3 consists of 15 residues. V was clipped by 4 bases and J by 4 bases, with 16 bases between them. Germline assignment: CDR1 MNHEY and CDR2 SVGAGI. The CDR3, as DNA: TGTGCCAGCAGTTTCCTCAAGCAGGGAGGCTATGGCTACACCTTC. Translating gives CASSFLKQGGYGYTF.